Each of the 3 T cell receptor beta chains below was sequenced from the same sample in a study of T cell responses to AZD1222 COVID-19 vaccine. TCRdb's table, derived via immunoSEQ multiplex PCR, lists solely in-frame clones and lacks some. There are more than 65,000 clones in the sample; approximately 85% occur only once, and roughly 3.6% lies in the top ten. The specimen comprised peripheral blood, sampled 28 days after the second AZD1222 dose. These receptors originate from an adult who received the AZD1222 COVID-19 vaccine.

The rearrangement joins TRBV24-1 to TRBJ2-7, with TRBD2 as a possible D gene (6 bases). The CDR3 is 13 residues long. The V end lost 7 bases, the J end lost 5 bases, and 14 bases lay between the germline ends. Per germline, CDR1 KGHDR and CDR2 SFDVKD. The chain's CDR3 is CATSRPPGDEQYF. The CDR3 DNA is TGTGCCACCAGCCGGCCCCCGGGAGACGAGCAGTACTTC.

The genes are TRBV7-2 and TRBJ1-5; 9 nucleotides match TRBD1. Trimming removed 0 bases from V and 4 bases from J; junction bases left unmatched: 4. CDR3 size: 16 residues. Germline loops: CDR1 SGHTA, CDR2 FQGNSA. The CDR3 spells CASSLAPTGGNQPQHF. CDR3 bases: TGTGCCAGCAGCTTAGCCCCGACAGGGGGGAATCAGCCCCAGCATTTT.

The V and J genes are TRBV12-3 or TRBV12-4 and TRBJ2-7, with a tentative D call TRBD1 (5 bases). CDR3 length equals 13 residues. V lost 1 base and J lost 3, with 7 bases in between. The DNA for the CDR3 is TGTGCCAGCAGTTTAGGGCAGGGCTACGAGCAGTACTTC. Translating gives CASSLGQGYEQYF.